A single TCR beta chain is shown here with its context. V dropped 4 bases and J dropped 5; count of bases not matched to a gene: 10. CDR3 length equals 18 residues. Looked up from germline, CDR1 is SGHNT and CDR2 is YENEEA. This entry belongs to a study of PD-L1 blockade in urothelial cancer. As to time point: pretreatment peripheral blood. Measured with immunoSEQ multiplex PCR; TCRdb has only the in-frame clones, and not every one. Among tens of thousands of clones, approximately 88% were seen once, and the ten largest hold 1% to 1.5%. This TCR derives from a man aged 50-60 years with urothelial cancer. The sequencing used PBMCs, collected around atezolizumab (anti-PD-L1) treatment. The chain has TRBV11-3 and TRBJ2-1; 14 bases match TRBD2. In DNA form, the CDR3 reads TGTGCCAGCAGCTCCGGGACTAGCGGGAGTAAGTCCCACAATGAGCAGTTCTTC. Translation gives CASSSGTSGSKSHNEQFF.